This T cell receptor (beta chain) was sequenced during a study of regulatory T cells in long-lasting Graves disease. Of note for this clonotype: This sequence may be a read error, since a much larger clone differs from it by one base.

For TCR beta, libraries came from iRepertoire HTBI primers and Arm-PCR of CDR3 regions. As originally analysed: Sequenced samples collectively carried under 75 TRBV and around 15 TRBJ segments. TCRdb passed the multiplex PCR reads through MiXCR, listing each CDR3 protein once. In this record, the V and J calls reflect TCRdb's handling and not the investigators' own analysis. The sample contains about 310,000 distinct CDR3 sequences, 22% of which appear only once. As to time point: persistent/refractory GD, antithyroid drugs over 5 years with positive TRAb. PBMCs provided the RNA from which the TCR library was made. Clinicians diagnosed Graves' disease using American Thyroid Association guidelines. An endocrinology department located in Xi'an, China, was where the patients came from. This clonotype was sampled from a female donor with Graves disease. Sequencing used peripheral blood mononuclear cells (PBMCs), obtained when the disease was refractory, from a patient treated with antithyroid drugs.

This CDR3 is CASSPPWTRKQYF. The CDR3 coding sequence is TGTGCCAGCAGCCCCCCCTGGACACGCAAGCAGTACTTC. This rearrangement joins TRBV7-9 to TRBJ2-7; TRBD1 is a possible D gene (5 bases). This CDR3 spans 13 amino acids. Trimming stripped 5 bases from V and 8 bases from J, with 16 bases between. CDR1 and CDR2 (germline): SEHNR, FQNEAQ (reference sequence).